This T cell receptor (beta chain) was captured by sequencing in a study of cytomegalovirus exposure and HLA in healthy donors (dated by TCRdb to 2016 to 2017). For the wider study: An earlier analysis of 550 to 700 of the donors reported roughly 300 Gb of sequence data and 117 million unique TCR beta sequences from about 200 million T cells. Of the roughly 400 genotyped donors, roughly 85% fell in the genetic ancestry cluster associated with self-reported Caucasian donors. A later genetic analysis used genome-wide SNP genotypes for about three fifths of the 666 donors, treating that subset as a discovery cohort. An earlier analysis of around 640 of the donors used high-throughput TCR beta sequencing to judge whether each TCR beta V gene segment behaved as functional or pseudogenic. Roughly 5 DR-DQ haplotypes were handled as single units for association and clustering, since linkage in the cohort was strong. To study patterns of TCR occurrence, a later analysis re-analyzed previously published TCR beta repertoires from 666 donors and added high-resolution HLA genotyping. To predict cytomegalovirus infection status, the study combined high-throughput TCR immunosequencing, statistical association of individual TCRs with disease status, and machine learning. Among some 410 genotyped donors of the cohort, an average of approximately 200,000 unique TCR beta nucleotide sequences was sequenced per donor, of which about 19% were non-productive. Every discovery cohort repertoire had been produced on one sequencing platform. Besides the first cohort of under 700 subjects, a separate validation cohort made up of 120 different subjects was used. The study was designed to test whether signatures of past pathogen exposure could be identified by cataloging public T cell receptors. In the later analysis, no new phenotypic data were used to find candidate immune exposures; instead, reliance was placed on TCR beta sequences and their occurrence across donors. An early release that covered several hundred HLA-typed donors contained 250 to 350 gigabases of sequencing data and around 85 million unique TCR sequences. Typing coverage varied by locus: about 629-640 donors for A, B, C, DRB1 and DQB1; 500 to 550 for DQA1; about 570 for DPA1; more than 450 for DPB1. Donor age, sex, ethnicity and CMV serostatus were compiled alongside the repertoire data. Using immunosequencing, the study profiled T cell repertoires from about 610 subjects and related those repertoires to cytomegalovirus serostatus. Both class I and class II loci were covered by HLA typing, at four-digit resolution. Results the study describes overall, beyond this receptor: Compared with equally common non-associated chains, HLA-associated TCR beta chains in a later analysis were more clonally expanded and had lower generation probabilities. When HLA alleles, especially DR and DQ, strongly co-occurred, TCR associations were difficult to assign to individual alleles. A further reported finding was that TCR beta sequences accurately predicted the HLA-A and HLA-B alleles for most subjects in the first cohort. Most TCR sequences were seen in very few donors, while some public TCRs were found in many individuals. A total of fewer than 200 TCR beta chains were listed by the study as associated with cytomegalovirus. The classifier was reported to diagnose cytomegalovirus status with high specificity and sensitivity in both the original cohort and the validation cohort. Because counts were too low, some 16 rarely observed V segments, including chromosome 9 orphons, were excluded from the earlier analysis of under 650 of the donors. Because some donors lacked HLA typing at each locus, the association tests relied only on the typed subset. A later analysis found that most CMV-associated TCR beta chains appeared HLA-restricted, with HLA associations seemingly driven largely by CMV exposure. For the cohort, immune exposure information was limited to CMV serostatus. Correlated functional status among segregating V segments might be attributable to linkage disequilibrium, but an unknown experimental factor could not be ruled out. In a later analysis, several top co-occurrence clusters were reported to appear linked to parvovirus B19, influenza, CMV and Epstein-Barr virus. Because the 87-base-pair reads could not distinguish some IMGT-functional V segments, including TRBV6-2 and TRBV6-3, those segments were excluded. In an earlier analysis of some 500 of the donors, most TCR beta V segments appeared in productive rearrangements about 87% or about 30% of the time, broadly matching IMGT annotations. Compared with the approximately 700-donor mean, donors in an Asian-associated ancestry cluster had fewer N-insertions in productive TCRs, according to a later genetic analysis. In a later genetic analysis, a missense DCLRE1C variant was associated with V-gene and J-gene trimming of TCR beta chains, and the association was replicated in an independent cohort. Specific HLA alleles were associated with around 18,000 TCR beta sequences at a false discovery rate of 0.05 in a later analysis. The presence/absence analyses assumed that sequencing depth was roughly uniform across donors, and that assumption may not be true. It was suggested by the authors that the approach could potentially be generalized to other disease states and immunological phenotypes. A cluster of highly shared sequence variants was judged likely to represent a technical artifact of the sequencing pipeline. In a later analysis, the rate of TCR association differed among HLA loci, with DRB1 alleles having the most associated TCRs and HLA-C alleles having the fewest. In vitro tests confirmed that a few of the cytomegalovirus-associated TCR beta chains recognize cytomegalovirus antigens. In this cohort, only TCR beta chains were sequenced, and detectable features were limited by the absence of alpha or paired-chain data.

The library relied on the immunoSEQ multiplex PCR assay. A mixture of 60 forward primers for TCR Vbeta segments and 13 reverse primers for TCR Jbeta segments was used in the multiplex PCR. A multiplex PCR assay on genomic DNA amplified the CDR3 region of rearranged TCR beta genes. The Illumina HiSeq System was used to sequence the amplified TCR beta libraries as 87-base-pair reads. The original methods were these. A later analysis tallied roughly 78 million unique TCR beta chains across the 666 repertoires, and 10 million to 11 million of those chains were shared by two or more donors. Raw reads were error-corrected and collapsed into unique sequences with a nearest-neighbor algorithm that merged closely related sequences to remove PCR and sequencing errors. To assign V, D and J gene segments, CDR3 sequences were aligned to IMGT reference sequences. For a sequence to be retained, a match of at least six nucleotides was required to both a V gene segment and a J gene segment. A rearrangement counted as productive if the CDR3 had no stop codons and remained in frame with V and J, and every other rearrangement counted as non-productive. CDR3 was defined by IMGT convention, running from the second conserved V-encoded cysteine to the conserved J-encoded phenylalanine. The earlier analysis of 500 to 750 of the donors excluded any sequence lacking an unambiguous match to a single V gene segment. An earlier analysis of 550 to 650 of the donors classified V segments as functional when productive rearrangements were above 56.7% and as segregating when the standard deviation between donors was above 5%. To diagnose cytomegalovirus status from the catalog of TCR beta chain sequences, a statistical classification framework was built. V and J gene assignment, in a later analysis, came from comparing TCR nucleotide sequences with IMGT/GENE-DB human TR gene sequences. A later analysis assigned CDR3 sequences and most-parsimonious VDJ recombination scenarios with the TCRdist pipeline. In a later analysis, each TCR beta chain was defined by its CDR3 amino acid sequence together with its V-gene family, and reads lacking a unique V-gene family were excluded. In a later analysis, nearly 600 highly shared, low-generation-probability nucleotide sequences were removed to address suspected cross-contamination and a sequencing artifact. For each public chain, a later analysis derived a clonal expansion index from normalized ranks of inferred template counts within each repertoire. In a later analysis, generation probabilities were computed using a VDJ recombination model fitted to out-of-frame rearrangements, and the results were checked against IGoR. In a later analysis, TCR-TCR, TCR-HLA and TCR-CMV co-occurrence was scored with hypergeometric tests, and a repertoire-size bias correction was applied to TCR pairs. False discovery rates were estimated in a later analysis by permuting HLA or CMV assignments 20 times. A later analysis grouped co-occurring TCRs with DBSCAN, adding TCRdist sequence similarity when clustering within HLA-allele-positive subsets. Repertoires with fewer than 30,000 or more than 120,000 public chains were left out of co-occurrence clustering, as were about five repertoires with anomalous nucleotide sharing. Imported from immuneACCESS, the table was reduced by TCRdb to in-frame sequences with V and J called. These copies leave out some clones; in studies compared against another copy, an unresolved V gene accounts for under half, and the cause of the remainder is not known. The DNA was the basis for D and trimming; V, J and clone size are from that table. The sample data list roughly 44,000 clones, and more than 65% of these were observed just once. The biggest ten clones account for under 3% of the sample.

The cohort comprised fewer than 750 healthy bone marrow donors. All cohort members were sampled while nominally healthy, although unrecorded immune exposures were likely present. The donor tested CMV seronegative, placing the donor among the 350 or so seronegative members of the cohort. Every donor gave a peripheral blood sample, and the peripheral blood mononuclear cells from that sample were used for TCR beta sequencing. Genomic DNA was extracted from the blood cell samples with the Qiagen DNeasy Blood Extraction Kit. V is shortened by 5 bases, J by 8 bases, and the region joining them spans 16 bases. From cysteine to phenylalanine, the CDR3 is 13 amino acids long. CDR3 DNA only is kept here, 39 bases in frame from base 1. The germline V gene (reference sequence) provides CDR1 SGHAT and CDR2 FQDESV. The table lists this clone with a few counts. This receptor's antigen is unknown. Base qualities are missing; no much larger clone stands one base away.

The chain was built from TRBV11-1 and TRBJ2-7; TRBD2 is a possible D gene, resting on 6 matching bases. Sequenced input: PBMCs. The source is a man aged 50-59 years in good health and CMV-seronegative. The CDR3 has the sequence CASSPRGLLQQYF. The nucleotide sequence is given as TGTGCCAGCAGCCCGCGCGGACTACTCCAGCAGTACTTC.